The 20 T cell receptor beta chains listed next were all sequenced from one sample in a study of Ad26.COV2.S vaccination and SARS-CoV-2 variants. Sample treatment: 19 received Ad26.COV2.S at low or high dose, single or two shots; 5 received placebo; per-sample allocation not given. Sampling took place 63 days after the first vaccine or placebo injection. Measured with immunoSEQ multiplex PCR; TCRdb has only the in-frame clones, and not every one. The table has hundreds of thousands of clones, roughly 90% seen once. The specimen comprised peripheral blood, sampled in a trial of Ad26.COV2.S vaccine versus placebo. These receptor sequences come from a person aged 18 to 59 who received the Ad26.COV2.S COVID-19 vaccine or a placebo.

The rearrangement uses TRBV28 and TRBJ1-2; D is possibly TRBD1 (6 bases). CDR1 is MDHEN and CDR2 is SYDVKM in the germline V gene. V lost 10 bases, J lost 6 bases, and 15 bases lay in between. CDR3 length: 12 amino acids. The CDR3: CAISHRVHGYTF. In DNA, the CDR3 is TGTGCCATTAGCCACAGGGTTCATGGCTACACCTTC.

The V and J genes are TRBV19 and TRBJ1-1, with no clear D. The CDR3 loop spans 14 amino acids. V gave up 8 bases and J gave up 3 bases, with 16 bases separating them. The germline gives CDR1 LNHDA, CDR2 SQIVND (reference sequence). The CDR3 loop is CASSVRAGYTEAFF. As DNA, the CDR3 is TGTGCCAGTTCTGTGCGGGCAGGTTACACTGAAGCTTTCTTT.

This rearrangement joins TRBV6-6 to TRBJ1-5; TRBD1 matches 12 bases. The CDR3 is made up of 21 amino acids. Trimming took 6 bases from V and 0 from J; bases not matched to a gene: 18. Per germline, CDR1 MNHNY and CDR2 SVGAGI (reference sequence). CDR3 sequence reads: CASSLASTRDRGRSSNQPQHF. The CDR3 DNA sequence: TGTGCCAGCAGCCTAGCCTCTACCCGGGACAGGGGGCGAAGTAGCAATCAGCCCCAGCATTTT.

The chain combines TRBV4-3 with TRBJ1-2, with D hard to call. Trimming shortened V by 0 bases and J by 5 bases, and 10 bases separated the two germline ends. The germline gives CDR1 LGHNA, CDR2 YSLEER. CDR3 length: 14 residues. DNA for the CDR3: TGCGCCAGCAGCCAAGATCCTTCCTCTTATGGCTACACCTTC. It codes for CASSQDPSSYGYTF.

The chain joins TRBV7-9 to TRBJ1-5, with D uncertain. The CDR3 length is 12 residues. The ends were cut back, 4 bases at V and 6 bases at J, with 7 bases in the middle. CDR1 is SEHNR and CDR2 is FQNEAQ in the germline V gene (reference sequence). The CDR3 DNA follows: TGTGCCAGCAGCTCCTCTGGTCAGCCCCAGCATTTT. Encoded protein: CASSSSGQPQHF.

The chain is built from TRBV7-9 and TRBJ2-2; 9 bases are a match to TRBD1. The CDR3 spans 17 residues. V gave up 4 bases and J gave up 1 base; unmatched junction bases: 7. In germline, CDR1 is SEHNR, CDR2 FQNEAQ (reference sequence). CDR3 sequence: CASSSVGQGRNTGELFF. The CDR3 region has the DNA TGTGCCAGCAGCTCCGTCGGACAGGGGCGGAACACCGGGGAGCTGTTTTTT.

The CDR3 is CASSYAGADTGELFF. The CDR3, as DNA: TGTGCCAGCAGTTACGCGGGGGCGGACACCGGGGAGCTGTTTTTT. The J gene is TRBJ2-2, the V gene TRBV6-2 or TRBV6-3, with D perhaps matching TRBD2 (7 bases). V was trimmed by 2 bases and J by 3 bases, leaving 10 bases between them. This CDR3 comprises 15 residues. From germline, CDR1 is MNHEY and CDR2 SVGEGT.

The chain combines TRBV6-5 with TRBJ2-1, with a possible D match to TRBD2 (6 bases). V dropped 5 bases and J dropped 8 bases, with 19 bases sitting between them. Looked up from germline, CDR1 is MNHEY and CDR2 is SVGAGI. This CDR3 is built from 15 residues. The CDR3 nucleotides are TGTGCCAGCAGTATCGCGGGGCGGCGCGGAGATGAGCAGTTCTTC. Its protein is CASSIAGRRGDEQFF.

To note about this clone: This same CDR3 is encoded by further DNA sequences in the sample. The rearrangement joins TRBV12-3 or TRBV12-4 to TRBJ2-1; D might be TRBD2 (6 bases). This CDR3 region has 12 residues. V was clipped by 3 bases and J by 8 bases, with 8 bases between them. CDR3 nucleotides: TGTGCCAGCAGTTTGGGGGGTTATGAGCAGTTCTTC. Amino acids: CASSLGGYEQFF.

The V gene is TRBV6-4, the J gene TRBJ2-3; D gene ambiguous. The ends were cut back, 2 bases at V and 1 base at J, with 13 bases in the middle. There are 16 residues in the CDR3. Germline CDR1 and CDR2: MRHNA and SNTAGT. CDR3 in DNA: TGTGCCAGCAGTGACGAGTGGGCATCGGGCACAGATACGCAGTATTTT. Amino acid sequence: CASSDEWASGTDTQYF.

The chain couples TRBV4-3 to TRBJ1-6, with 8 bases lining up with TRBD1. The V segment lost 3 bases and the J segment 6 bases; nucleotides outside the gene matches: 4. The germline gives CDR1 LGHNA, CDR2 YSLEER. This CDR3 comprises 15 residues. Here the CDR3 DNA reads TGCGCCAGCAGCCACGTCGACAGGGGTAATTCACCCCTCCACTTT. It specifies CASSHVDRGNSPLHF.

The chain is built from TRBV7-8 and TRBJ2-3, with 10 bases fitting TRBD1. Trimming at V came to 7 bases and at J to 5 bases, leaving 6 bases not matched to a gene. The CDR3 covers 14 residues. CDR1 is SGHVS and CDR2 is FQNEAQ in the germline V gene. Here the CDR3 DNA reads TGTGCCAGCACCAGACAGGGGGCTGGAGATACGCAGTATTTT. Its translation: CASTRQGAGDTQYF.

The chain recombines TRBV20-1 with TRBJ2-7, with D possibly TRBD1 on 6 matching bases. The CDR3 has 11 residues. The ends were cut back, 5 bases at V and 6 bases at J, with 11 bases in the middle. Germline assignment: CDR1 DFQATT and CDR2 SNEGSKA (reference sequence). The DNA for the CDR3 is TGCAGTGCTCCAGGGGTCCGCGAGCAGTACTTC. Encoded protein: CSAPGVREQYF.

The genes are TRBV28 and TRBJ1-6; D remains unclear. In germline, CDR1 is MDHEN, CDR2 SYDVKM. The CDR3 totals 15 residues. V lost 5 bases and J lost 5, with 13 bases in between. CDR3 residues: CASSGVGSHNSPLHF. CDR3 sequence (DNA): TGTGCCAGCAGTGGGGTGGGCAGCCATAATTCACCCCTCCACTTT.

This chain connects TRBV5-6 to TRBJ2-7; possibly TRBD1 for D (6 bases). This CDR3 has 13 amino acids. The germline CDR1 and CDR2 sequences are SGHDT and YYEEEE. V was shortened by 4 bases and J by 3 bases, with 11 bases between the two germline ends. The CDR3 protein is CASSLGQSYEQYF. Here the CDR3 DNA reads TGTGCCAGCAGCCTAGGACAGAGCTACGAGCAGTACTTC.

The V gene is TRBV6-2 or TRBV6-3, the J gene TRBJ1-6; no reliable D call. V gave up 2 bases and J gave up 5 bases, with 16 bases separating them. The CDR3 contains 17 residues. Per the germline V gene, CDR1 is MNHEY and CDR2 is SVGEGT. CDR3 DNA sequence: TGTGCCAGCAGTTACGGTTCCGAGAGTTATAATAATTCACCCCTCCACTTT. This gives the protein CASSYGSESYNNSPLHF.

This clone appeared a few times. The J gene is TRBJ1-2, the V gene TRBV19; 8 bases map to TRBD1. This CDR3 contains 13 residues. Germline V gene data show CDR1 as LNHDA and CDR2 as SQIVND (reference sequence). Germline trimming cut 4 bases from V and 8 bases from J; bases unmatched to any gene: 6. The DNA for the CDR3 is TGTGCCAGTAGTACGACAGGGGAAGGCGGCTACACCTTC. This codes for CASSTTGEGGYTF. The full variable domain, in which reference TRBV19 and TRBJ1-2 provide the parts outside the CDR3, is DGGITQSPKYLFRKEGQNVTLSCEQNLNHDAMYWYRQDPGQGLRLIYYSQIVNDFQKGDIAEGYSVSREKKESFPLTVTSAQKNPTAFYLCASSTTGEGGYTFGSGTRLTVV.

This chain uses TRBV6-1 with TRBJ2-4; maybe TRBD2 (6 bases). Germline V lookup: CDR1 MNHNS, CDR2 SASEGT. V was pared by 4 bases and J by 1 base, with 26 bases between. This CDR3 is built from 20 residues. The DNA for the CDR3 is TGTGCCAGCAGTGCGGCCGACAGACCTGATGATACTAGCGCCAAAAACATTCAGTACTTC. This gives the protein CASSAADRPDDTSAKNIQYF.

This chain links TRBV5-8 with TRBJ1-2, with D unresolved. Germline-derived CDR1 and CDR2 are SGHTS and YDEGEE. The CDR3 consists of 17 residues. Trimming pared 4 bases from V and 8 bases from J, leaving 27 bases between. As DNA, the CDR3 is TGTGCCAGCAGCACCACACGCCGGGCCCCCCCCCAAAAGGGCTACACCTTC. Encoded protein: CASSTTRRAPPQKGYTF.

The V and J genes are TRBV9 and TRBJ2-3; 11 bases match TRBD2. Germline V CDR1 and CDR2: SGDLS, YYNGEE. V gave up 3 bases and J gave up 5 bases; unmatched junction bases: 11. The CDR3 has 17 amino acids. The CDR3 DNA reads TGTGCCAGCAGCGGGCCAAAGACTAGCGGGGTGGAAGATACGCAGTATTTT. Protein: CASSGPKTSGVEDTQYF.